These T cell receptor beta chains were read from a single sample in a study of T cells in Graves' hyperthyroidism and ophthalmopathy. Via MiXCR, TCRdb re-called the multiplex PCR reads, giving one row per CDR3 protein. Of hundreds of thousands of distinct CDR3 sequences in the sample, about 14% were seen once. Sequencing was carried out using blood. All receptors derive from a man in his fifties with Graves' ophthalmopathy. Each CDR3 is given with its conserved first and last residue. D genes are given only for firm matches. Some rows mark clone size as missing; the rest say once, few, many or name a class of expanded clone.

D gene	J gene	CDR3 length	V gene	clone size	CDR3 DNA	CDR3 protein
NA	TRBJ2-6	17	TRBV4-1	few	TGCGCCAGCAGCCAAGACGGGGGCGGGGTTGGGGCCAACGTCCTGACTTTC	CASSQDGGGVGANVLTF
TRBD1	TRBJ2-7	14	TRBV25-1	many	TGTGCCAGCAGTGATGACAGGGGGCTGTACGAGCAGTACTTC	CASSDDRGLYEQYF
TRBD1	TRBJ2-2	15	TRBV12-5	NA	TGTGCTAGTGGTTCCGGGACAGGGACCACCGGGGAGCTGTTTTTT	CASGSGTGTTGELFF
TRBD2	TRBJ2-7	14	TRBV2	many	TGTGCCAGCATGAGGCGGGAGGGTCTCGACGAGCAGTACTTC	CASMRREGLDEQYF
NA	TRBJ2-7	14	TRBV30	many	TGTGCCTGGAGTGTAGGGCAGGGTCGGGACGAGCAGTACTTC	CAWSVGQGRDEQYF
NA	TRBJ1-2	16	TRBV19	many	TGTGCCACCTTAGATCAAGGGACTGGGGGCGTGCGTGGCTACACCTTC	CATLDQGTGGVRGYTF
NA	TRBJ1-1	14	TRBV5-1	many	TGCGCCAGCAGCGGGGGAGGAGGGGGCACTGAAGCTTTCTTT	CASSGGGGGTEAFF
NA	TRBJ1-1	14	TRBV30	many	TGTGCCTGGACTAGGGGGTTGTTAGGCACTGAAGCTTTCTTT	CAWTRGLLGTEAFF
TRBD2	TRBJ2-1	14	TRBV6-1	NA	TGTGCCAGTAAACGGGGAGGGGCTAAAAATGAGCAGTTCTTC	CASKRGGAKNEQFF
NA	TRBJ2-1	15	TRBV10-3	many	TGTGCCATCAGTGAGCCGGGACGCAAGTCAAGGGAGCAGTTCTTC	CAISEPGRKSREQFF
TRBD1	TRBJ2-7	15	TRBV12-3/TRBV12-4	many	TGTGCCAGCAGTCAAACTGGACAGGGGAGGTACGAGCAGTACTTC	CASSQTGQGRYEQYF
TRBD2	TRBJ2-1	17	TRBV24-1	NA	TGTGCCACCAGTGACCCCCCTAGGGCGGGAGGGTCCAATGAGCAGTTCTTC	CATSDPPRAGGSNEQFF
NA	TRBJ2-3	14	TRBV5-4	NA	TGTGCCAGCAGGAAGACCAGGGAAACAGATACGCAGTATTTT	CASRKTRETDTQYF
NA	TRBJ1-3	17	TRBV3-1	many	TGTGCCAGCAGCCAGCTAACCTCGACTTTTATTGGAAACACCATATATTTT	CASSQLTSTFIGNTIYF
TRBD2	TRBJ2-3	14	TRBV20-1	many	TGCAGTGCTAAAGCGGGGGGACCCCAAGATACGCAGTATTTT	CSAKAGGPQDTQYF
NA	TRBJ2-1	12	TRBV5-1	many	TGCGCCAGCAGAACTAACAACAATGAGCAGTTCTTC	CASRTNNNEQFF
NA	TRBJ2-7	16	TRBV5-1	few	TGCGCCAGCAGCTTGGGGGCTCGGAATCCCTCCTACGAGCAGTACTTC	CASSLGARNPSYEQYF
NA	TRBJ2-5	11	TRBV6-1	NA	TGTGCCAGCAACTCCCTCGAGACCCAGTACTTC	CASNSLETQYF
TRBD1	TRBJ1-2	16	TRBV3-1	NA	TGTGCCAGCAGCCAAGATCTGGGACAGGGTAACTATGGCTACACCTTC	CASSQDLGQGNYGYTF
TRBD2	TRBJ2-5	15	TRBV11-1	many	TGTGCCAGCAGCTTAAGGGCTAGCGGGAAAGAGACCCAGTACTTC	CASSLRASGKETQYF
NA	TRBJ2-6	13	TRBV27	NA	TGTGCCAGCAGGGACACACCCGCCAACGTCCTGACTTTC	CASRDTPANVLTF
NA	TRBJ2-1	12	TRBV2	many	TGTGCCAGCAGTCATCGGTACAATGAGCAGTTCTTC	CASSHRYNEQFF
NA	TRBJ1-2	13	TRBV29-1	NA	TGCAGCGTCTCCGTGGGAGGTTACACTGACTACACCTTC	CSVSVGGYTDYTF
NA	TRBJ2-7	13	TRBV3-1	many	TGTGCCAGCAGCCAAGATTTCAGGGCTCGGCAGTACTTC	CASSQDFRARQYF
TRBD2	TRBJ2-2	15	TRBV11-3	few	TGTGCCAGCAGCTCTCGACTAGCAAGTACCGGGGAGCTGTTTTTT	CASSSRLASTGELFF
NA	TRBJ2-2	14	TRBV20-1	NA	TGCAGTGCTAGAAGGTGGGCGAACACCGGGGAGCTGTTTTTT	CSARRWANTGELFF
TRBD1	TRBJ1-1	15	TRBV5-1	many	TGCGCCAGCAGCTGGGAACCAGGGGGCAACACTGAAGCTTTCTTT	CASSWEPGGNTEAFF
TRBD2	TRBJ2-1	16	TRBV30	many	TGTGCCTGGAGGCCACCCGGGACTAGACAAGACAATGAGCAGTTCTTC	CAWRPPGTRQDNEQFF
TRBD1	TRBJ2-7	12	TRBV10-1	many	TGCGCCAGCAGTGGACAGGGCTACGAGCAGTACTTC	CASSGQGYEQYF
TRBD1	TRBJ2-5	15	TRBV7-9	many	TGTGCCAGCAGCCCCCGGACAGGGGGCTTGGAGACCCAGTACTTC	CASSPRTGGLETQYF
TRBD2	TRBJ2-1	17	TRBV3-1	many	TGTGCCAGCAGCCAAGGGGGGACTAGCGGGATCGGTAATCAGCAGTTCTTC	CASSQGGTSGIGNQQFF
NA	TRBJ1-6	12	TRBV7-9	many	TGTGCCAGCAGCTTCCCGGAATCACCCCTCCACTTT	CASSFPESPLHF
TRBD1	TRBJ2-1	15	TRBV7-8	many	TGTGCCAGCAGCCTTTGGGCGGACAGGGACAATGAGCAGTTCTTC	CASSLWADRDNEQFF
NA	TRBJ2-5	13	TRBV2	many	TGTGCCACCACTAAGGGGGAAACAGAGACCCAGTACTTC	CATTKGETETQYF
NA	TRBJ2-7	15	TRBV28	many	TGTGCCAGCAGTTCAACCGGGACTTCCTCCTACGAGCAGTACTTC	CASSSTGTSSYEQYF
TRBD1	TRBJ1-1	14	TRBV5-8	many	TGTGCCAGCAGCTTTAGGGGACAGGGCTCTGAAGCTTTCTTT	CASSFRGQGSEAFF
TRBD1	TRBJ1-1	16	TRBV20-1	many	TGCAGTGCTAGAGAGGGGTGGGGGACAGGGGTCACTGAAGCTTTCTTT	CSAREGWGTGVTEAFF
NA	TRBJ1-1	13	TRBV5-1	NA	TGCGCCAGCAGCTTGGCCGGCGGGTCTGAAGCTTTCTTT	CASSLAGGSEAFF
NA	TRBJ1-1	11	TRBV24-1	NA	TGTGCCACCAGTGATCAGGGGGAAGCTTTCTTT	CATSDQGEAFF
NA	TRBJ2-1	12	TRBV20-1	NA	TGCAGTGCCGAGACTGATTACAATGAGCAGTTCTTC	CSAETDYNEQFF
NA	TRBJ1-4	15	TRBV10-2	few	TGCGCCACCTGCTATGGGGCCCGAAGAAATGAAAAACTGTTTTTT	CATCYGARRNEKLFF
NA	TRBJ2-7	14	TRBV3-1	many	TGTGCCAGCAGCCCCCGGACGAGGACCTACGAGCAGTACTTC	CASSPRTRTYEQYF
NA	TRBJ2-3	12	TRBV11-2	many	TGTGCCAGCAGCCGTTTGTTAGATACGCAGTATTTT	CASSRLLDTQYF
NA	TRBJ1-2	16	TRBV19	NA	TGTGCCAGTAGTCCCCGGGGAACAGGCCCTAACTATGGCTACACCTTC	CASSPRGTGPNYGYTF
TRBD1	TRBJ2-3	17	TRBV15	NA	TGTGCCACCAGCAGGTTGACAGGGGGCGCTTACACAGATACGCAGTATTTT	CATSRLTGGAYTDTQYF
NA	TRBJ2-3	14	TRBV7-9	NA	TGTGCCAGCAGCCCCCTCGAACCCACAGATACGCAGTATTTT	CASSPLEPTDTQYF
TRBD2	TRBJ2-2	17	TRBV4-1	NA	TGCGCCAGCAGCCAACGGACTAGCCGAGCGAACACCGGGGAGCTGTTTTTT	CASSQRTSRANTGELFF
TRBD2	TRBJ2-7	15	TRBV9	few	TGTGCCAGCAGCGTAGCGGGACTAGCGGGGATGGAGCAGTACTTC	CASSVAGLAGMEQYF
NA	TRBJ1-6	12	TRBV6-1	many	TGTGCCAGCAGCCGTCCTCCGTCACCCCTCCACTTT	CASSRPPSPLHF
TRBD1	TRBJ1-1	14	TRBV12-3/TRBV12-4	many	TGTGCCAGCAGTCGAGACAGGGGGCACACTGAAGCTTTCTTT	CASSRDRGHTEAFF
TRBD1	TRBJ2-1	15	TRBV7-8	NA	TGTGCCAGCAAAAAAAATCGGGACAGTTACAATGAGCAGTTCTTC	CASKKNRDSYNEQFF
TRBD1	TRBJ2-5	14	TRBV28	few	TGTGCCAGCAGTTTAGGGGACAGCCAAGAGACCCAGTACTTC	CASSLGDSQETQYF